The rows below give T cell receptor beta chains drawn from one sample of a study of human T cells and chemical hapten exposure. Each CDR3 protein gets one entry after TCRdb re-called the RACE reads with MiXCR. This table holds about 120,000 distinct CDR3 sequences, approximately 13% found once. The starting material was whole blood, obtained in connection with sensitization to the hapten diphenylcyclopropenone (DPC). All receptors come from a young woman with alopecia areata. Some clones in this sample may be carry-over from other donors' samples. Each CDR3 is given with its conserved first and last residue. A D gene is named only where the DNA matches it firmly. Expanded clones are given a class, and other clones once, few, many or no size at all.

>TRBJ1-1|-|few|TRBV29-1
TGCAGCGTTGAGGGGAGACAGATGAACACTGAAGCTTTCTTT
CSVEGRQMNTEAFF
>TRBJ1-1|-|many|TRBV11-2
TGTGCCAGCAGCTTATCCGGGCAGACGAACACTGAAGCTTTCTTT
CASSLSGQTNTEAFF
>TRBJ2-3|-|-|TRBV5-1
TGCGCCAGCAGCTTGGCCGGGGGACCCAGCACAGATACGCAGTATTTT
CASSLAGGPSTDTQYF
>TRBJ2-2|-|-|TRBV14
TGTGCCAGCAGCCAGACGGCGTTCGCGAACACCGGGGAGCTGTTTTTT
CASSQTAFANTGELFF
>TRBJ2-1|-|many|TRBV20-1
TGCAGTGCTAGAGGTGCCCGGCGGGGTGGTACAGATGAGCAGTTCTTC
CSARGARRGGTDEQFF
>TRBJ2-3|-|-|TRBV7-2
TGTGCCAGCAGCTTAGTGAGAGCAGATACGCAGTATTTT
CASSLVRADTQYF
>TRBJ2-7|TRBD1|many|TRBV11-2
TGTGCCAGCAGCTTAGGCACAGGGGCTTACGAGCAGTACTTC
CASSLGTGAYEQYF
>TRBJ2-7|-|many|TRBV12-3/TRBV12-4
TGTGCCAGCAGTTTATCGTCTAGGGCGGGGTACGAGCAGTACTTC
CASSLSSRAGYEQYF
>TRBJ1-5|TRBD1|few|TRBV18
TGTGCCAGCTCACTGACGGGACAGAACAATCAGCCCCAGCATTTT
CASSLTGQNNQPQHF
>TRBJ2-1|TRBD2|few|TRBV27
TGTGCCACCCGTTTGGGGGGGTTGAACAATGAGCAGTTCTTC
CATRLGGLNNEQFF
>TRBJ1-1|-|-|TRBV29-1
TGCAGCGTTGAAGCCATCATGGACACTGAAGCTTTCTTT
CSVEAIMDTEAFF
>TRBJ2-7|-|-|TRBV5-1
TGCGCCAGCAGCTTGAAGAGTTACTACGAGCAGTACTTC
CASSLKSYYEQYF
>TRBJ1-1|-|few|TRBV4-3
TGCGCCAGCAGCTCCTCCCTCGATCCGAACACTGAAGCTTTCTTT
CASSSSLDPNTEAFF
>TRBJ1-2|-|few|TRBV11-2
TGTGCCAGCAGCTTAGATCGTGGGGTTCCCACCTTC
CASSLDRGVPTF
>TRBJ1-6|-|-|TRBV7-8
TGTGCCAGCAGCTTAGCGGGCCACAGGGTTGCCTCACCCCTCCACTTT
CASSLAGHRVASPLHF
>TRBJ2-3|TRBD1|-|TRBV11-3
TGTGCCAGCAGCTCCTCGACAGGGCATACAGATACGCAGTATTTT
CASSSSTGHTDTQYF
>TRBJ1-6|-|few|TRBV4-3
TGCGCCAGCAGCCGCGGGGGCCCTTCTAATTCACCCCTCCACTTT
CASSRGGPSNSPLHF
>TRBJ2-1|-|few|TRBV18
TGTGCCAGCTCACCACAGGCCGAATACAATGAGCAGTTCTTC
CASSPQAEYNEQFF
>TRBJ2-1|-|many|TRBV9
TGTGCCAGCAGCGTAGGATATCAGGAGCAGTTCTTC
CASSVGYQEQFF
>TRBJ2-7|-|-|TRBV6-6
TGTGCCAGCAGTTCGATCGGGTCCTCCGGCGAGCAGTACTTC
CASSSIGSSGEQYF
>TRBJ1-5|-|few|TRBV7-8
TGTGCCAGCAGCTCTCAGGGACGACAGCCCCAGCATTTT
CASSSQGRQPQHF
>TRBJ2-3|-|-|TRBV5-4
TGTGCCAGCAGCCTGGACTTTACTAGCACAGATACGCAGTATTTT
CASSLDFTSTDTQYF
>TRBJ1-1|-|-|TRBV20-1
TGCAGTGCTAGAGATTGGGCAGGCCGAGACACTGAAGCTTTCTTT
CSARDWAGRDTEAFF
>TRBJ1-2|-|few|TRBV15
TGTGCCACCAGCCGATCCCATTTCGGGGGCTACACCTTC
CATSRSHFGGYTF
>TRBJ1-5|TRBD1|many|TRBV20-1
TGCAGTGCTAGAGGGACAGGAGCACTCAATCAGCCCCAGCATTTT
CSARGTGALNQPQHF
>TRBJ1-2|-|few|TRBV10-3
TGTGCCATCAGTGAGCACGGAGGAGGCTACACCTTC
CAISEHGGGYTF
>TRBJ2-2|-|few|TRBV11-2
TGTGCCAGCAGTGATAATCGATGGCGAGGCACCGGGGAGCTGTTTTTT
CASSDNRWRGTGELFF
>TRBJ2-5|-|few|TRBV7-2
TGTGCCAGCAGCTTATTAGGATTAGGGGGAAACGGAACCCAGTACTTC
CASSLLGLGGNGTQYF
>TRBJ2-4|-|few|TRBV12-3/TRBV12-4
TGTGCCAGCAGTTCCCATCTAACAGAGTCTGGAAACATTCAGTACTTC
CASSSHLTESGNIQYF
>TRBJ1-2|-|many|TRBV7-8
TGTGCCAGCAGCCCCGGACGGGACTATGGCTACACCTTC
CASSPGRDYGYTF
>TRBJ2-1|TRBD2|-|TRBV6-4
TGTGCCAGCAGTGCCGGGACTAGCGGGGGCAATGAGCAGTTCTTC
CASSAGTSGGNEQFF
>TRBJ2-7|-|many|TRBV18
TGTGCCAGCTCACCGCGGAGGGAGTACGAGCAGTACTTC
CASSPRREYEQYF
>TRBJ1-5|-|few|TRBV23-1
TGCGCCAGCAGTCAATTGTCAGGGGAAGATAGCAATCAGCCCCAGCATTTT
CASSQLSGEDSNQPQHF
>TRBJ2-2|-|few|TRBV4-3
TGCGCCAGCAGCCAATCATGGGGCCCGAACACCGGGGAGCTGTTTTTT
CASSQSWGPNTGELFF
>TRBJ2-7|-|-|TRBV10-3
TGTGCCATCAGTGCGCGGGTGGACTACGAGCAGTACTTC
CAISARVDYEQYF
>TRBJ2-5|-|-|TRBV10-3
TGTGCCATCAGTGGAAGAGTTCAAGAGACCCAGTACTTC
CAISGRVQETQYF
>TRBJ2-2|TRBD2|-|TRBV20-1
TGCAGTGCTAGAGGACTAGCCGGCGGGGAGCTGTTTTTT
CSARGLAGGELFF
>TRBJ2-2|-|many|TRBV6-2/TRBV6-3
TGTGCCAGCAAGGAAGCAGGGACGAACACCGGGGAGCTGTTTTTT
CASKEAGTNTGELFF
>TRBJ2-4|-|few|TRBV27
TGTGCCAGCCGGCCCCTAGCCAAAAACATTCAGTACTTC
CASRPLAKNIQYF
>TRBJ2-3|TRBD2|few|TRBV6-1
TGTGCCAGCAGCCGACTAGCGGGAGAGGGGGATACGCAGTATTTT
CASSRLAGEGDTQYF
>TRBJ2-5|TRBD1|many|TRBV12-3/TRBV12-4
TGTGCCAGCAGTTCCGTTGACAGGGAAGAGACCCAGTACTTC
CASSSVDREETQYF
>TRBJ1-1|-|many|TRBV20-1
TGCAGTGCTAGAGATCGCGGTCGGAACACTGAAGCTTTCTTT
CSARDRGRNTEAFF
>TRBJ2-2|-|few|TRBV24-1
TGTGCCACCAGTGATTTTTGGGGAACCGGGGAGCTGTTTTTT
CATSDFWGTGELFF
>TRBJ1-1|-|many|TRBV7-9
TGTGCCAGCAGCTCGGGACTTAACTACACTGAAGCTTTCTTT
CASSSGLNYTEAFF
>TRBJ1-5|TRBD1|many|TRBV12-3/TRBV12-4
TGTGCCAGCAGTACCGGACAGGGGGCGCGAGCCAGCAATCAGCCCCAGCATTTT
CASSTGQGARASNQPQHF